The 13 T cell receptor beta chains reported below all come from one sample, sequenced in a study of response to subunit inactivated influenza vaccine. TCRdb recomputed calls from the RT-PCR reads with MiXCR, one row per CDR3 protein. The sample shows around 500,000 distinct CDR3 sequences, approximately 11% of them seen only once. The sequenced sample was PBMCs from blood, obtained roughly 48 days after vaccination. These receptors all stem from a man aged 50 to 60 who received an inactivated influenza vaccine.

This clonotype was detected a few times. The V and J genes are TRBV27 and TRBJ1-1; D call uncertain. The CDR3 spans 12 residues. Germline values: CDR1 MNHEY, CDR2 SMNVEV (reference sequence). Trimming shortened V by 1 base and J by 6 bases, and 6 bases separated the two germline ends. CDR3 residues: CASSLLGSEAFF. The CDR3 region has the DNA TGTGCCAGCAGTTTATTGGGATCTGAAGCTTTCTTT.

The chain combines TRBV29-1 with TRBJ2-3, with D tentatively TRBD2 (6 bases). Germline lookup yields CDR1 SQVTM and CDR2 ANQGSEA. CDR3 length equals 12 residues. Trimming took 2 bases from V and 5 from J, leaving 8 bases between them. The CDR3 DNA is TGCAGCGTTGAATGGAGGGAAGATACGCAGTATTTT. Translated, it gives CSVEWREDTQYF.

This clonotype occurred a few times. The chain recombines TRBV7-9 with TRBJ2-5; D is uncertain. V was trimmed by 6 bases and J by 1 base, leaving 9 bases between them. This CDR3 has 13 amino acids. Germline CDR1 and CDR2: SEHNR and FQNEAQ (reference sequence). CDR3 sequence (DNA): TGTGCCAGCAGGGGCTCGCCCCAAGAGACCCAGTACTTC. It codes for CASRGSPQETQYF.

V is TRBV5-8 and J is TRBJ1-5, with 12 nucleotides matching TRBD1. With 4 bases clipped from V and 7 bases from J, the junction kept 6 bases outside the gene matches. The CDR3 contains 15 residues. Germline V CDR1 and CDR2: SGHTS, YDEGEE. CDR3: CASSPGTGGEQPQHF. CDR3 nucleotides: TGTGCCAGCAGCCCCGGGACAGGGGGCGAACAGCCCCAGCATTTT. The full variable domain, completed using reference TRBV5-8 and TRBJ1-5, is EAGVTQSPTHLIKTRGQQATLRCSPISGHTSVYWYQQALGLGLQFLLWYDEGEERNRGNFPPRFSGRQFPNYSSELNVNALELEDSALYLCASSPGTGGEQPQHFGDGTRLSIL.

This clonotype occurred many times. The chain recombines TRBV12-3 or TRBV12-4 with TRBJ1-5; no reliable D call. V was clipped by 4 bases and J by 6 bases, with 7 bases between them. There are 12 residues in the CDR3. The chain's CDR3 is CASSYPGQPQHF. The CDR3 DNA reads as TGTGCCAGCAGTTATCCGGGTCAGCCCCAGCATTTT.

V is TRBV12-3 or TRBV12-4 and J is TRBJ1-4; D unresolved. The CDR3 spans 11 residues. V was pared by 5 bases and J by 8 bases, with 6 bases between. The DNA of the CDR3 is TGTGCCAGCAGTAGATTCGAAAAACTGTTTTTT. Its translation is CASSRFEKLFF.

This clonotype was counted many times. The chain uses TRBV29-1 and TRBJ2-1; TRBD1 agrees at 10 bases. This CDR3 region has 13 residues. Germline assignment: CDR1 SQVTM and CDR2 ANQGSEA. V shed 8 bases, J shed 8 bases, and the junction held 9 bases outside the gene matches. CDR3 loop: CSSTGTGVYEQFF. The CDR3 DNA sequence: TGCAGCTCCACCGGGACAGGGGTCTATGAGCAGTTCTTC.

In nucleotides, the CDR3 is TGTGCCAGCAGTTATACAGGGGGCGGAAGAGAGACCCAGTACTTC. Translating gives CASSYTGGGRETQYF. V gene TRBV25-1 combines with J gene TRBJ2-5; 9 nucleotides line up with TRBD1. V shed 5 bases and J 4 bases; nucleotides not matched to a gene: 8. The CDR3 covers 15 residues. Germline V gene data show CDR1 as MGHDK and CDR2 as SYGVNS.

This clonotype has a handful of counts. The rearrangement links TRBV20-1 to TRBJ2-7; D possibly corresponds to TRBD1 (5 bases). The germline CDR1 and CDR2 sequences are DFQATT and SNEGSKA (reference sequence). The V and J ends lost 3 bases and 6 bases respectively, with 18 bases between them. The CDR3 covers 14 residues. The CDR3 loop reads CSARVRVSMGEQYF. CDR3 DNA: TGCAGTGCTAGGGTCAGGGTCTCGATGGGCGAGCAGTACTTC.

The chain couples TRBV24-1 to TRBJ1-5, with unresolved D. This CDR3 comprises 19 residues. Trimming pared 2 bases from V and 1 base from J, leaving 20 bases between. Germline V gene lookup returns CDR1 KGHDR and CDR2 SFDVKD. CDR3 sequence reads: CATSDSYIPGAGSNQPQHF. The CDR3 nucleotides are TGTGCCACCAGTGATTCATACATACCGGGAGCGGGAAGCAATCAGCCCCAGCATTTT.

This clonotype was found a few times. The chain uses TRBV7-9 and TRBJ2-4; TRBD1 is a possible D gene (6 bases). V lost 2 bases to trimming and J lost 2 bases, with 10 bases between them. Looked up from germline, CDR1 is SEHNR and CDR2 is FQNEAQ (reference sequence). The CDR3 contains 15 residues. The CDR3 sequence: CASSLKGGSKNIQYF. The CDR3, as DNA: TGTGCCAGCAGCTTAAAAGGGGGTTCCAAAAACATTCAGTACTTC.

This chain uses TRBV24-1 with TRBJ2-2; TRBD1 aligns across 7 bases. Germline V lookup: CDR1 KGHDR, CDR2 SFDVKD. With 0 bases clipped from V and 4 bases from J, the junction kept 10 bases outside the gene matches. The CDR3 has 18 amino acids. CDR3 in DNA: TGTGCCACCAGTGATTTGGGACCAAGACAGGGTGGCACCGGGGAGCTGTTTTTT. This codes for CATSDLGPRQGGTGELFF.

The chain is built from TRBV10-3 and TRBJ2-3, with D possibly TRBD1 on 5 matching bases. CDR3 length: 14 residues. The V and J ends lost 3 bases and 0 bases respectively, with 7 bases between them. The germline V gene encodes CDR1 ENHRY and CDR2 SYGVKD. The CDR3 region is CAISEGASTDTQYF. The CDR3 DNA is TGTGCCATCAGTGAAGGGGCTAGCACAGATACGCAGTATTTT.